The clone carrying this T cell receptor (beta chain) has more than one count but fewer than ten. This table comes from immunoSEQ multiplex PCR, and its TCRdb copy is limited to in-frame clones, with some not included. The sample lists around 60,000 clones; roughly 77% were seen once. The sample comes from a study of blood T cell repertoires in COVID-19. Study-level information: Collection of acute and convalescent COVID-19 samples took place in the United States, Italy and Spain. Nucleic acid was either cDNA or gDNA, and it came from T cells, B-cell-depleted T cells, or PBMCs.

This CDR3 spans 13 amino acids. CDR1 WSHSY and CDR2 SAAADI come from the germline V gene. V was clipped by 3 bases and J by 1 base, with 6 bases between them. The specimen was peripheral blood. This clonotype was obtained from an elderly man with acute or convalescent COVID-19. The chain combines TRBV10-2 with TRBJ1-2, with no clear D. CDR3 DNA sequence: TGCGCCAGCAGTGACTATCTTAACTATGGCTACACCTTC. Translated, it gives CASSDYLNYGYTF.